What follows are 26 T cell receptor beta chains derived from one specimen sequenced in a study of a mutant IDH1 vaccine in newly diagnosed glioma. Libraries were prepared by immunoSEQ multiplex PCR; TCRdb keeps only in-frame clonotypes and omits some of them. Of fewer than 40,000 clones in the sample, around 78% were seen once. The antigens of these receptors remain unknown. Time point defined: week 5, during vaccination. Every vaccine dose comprised 300 ug of mutant IDH1 20-mer peptide plus topical imiquimod. This material consisted of PBMCs, taken from a glioma patient whose treatment included an IDH1 peptide vaccine. The receptors originated from a man aged 35-49 years with glioma.

This chain joins TRBV14 and TRBJ1-2, with a weak D call TRBD1 (5 bases). CDR3 length: 13 amino acids. Per germline, CDR1 SGHDN and CDR2 FVKESK. Trimming cost V 0 bases and J 5 bases, with 7 bases left between them. The CDR3 DNA reads as TGTGCCAGCAGCCAAGACAGGGCGTATGGCTACACCTTC. It specifies CASSQDRAYGYTF.

The chain joins TRBV25-1 to TRBJ2-1, with D possibly being TRBD2 (6 bases). The CDR3 consists of 15 residues. Trimming cost V 2 bases and J 4 bases, with 12 bases left between them. Germline V gives CDR1 MGHDK, CDR2 SYGVNS. The CDR3 reads CASSETGVGYNEQFF. The CDR3 DNA follows: TGTGCCAGCAGTGAAACGGGGGTGGGGTACAATGAGCAGTTCTTC.

This sequence joins TRBV25-1 and TRBJ1-5; D is perhaps TRBD1 (6 bases). The V gene's germline CDR1 is MGHDK and CDR2 SYGVNS. V was clipped by 3 bases and J by 4 bases, with 10 bases between them. CDR3 length: 14 amino acids. The CDR3 DNA reads TGTGCCAGCAGTGATTGGACAGTTAATCAGCCCCAGCATTTT. Its protein is CASSDWTVNQPQHF.

This clone was observed a handful of times. This sequence joins TRBV6-5 and TRBJ2-7; TRBD2 agrees at 10 bases. Per germline, CDR1 MNHEY and CDR2 SVGAGI. The CDR3 spans 15 residues. The J segment lost 3 bases and the V segment lost 0 bases, leaving 2 bases of the junction unmatched. The CDR3 region is CASSYSPSGGYEQYF. The CDR3 region has the DNA TGTGCCAGCAGTTACTCGCCTAGCGGGGGCTACGAGCAGTACTTC.

The J gene is TRBJ1-2, the V gene TRBV6-5; maybe TRBD1 (5 bases). Germline V gives CDR1 MNHEY, CDR2 SVGAGI. The CDR3 is 15 amino acids. Trimming shortened V by 5 bases and J by 5 bases, and 18 bases separated the two germline ends. CDR3 DNA: TGTGCCAGCAGTACCGGCCTGCCAGGGATGTATGGCTACACCTTC. It translates to CASSTGLPGMYGYTF.

In regard to this clone: Other DNA sequences of this sample code for an identical CDR3. As DNA, the CDR3 is TGTGCCAGTAGTATTCTGGGGAATCAGCCCCAGCATTTT. It specifies CASSILGNQPQHF. The chain has TRBV19 and TRBJ1-5; D is ambiguous. Trimming took off 3 bases at V and 4 bases at J, with 7 bases between the two ends. This CDR3 region has 13 residues. Germline V CDR1 and CDR2: LNHDA, SQIVND (reference sequence).

This sequence joins TRBV5-1 and TRBJ1-2; 9 positions match TRBD1. CDR3 length equals 16 residues. Germline values: CDR1 SGHRS, CDR2 YFSETQ. The trim removed 0 bases at V and 7 bases at J, leaving 10 bases unmatched. The CDR3 DNA is TGCGCCAGCAGCTTGGGGGACAGGGACGTCGCCCGTGGCTACACCTTC. It encodes CASSLGDRDVARGYTF.

This chain connects TRBV13 to TRBJ1-1, with 9 bases lining up with TRBD1. The junction had 4 bases not matched to a gene; V was cut back by 0 bases and J by 2 bases. The CDR3 runs to 16 residues. The V gene's germline CDR1 is PRHDT and CDR2 FYEKMQ (reference sequence). The chain's CDR3 is CASSLGGGQGNTEAFF. CDR3 DNA: TGTGCCAGCAGCTTAGGAGGGGGACAGGGAAACACTGAAGCTTTCTTT.

This CDR3 is CASSYSPLYNSPLHF. DNA of the CDR3: TGTGCCAGCAGTTACAGCCCCCTCTATAATTCACCCCTCCACTTT. The chain combines TRBV6-5 with TRBJ1-6; no definite D call. Germline V gene sequence: CDR1 MNHEY, CDR2 SVGAGI. V shed 2 bases and J shed 3 bases, with 8 bases lying between them. CDR3 length: 15 amino acids.

The rearrangement links TRBV4-2 to TRBJ2-7; 7 bases are shared with TRBD2. Germline CDR1 LGHNA, CDR2 YNFKEQ. Unmatched junction bases numbered 3, after V lost 0 bases and J lost 4 bases. This CDR3 comprises 14 residues. The CDR3 protein is CASSQEGRGYEQYF. The CDR3 region has the DNA TGTGCCAGCAGCCAAGAGGGGCGGGGGTACGAGCAGTACTTC.

This clone has more than one count but fewer than ten. The chain couples TRBV5-1 to TRBJ1-3; 8 nucleotides align to TRBD1. The CDR3 has 16 residues. J was trimmed by 0 bases and V by 4 bases; bases with no gene match: 6. CDR1 and CDR2 (germline): SGHRS, YFSETQ. The CDR3 loop reads CASSKLGTGSGNTIYF. For the CDR3, the DNA is TGCGCCAGCAGCAAACTAGGGACAGGCTCTGGAAACACCATATATTTT.

Of note for this clone: The junction and the germline gene differ at one end; a read error may be behind it. The CDR3 protein is CASSHAFGSTIYF. CDR3 nucleotide sequence: TGTGCCAGCAGCCACGCGTTCGGAAGCACCATATATTTT. The J gene is TRBJ1-3, the V gene TRBV7-2; D not certain. Germline CDR1 reads SGHTA; CDR2 reads FQGNSA. The length of the CDR3 is 13 residues.

The chain employs TRBV25-1 and TRBJ2-2; 7 nucleotides match TRBD2. Germline assignment: CDR1 MGHDK and CDR2 SYGVNS. The junction had 9 bases not matched to a gene; V was cut back by 4 bases and J by 4 bases. CDR3 size: 16 residues. CDR3 bases: TGTGCCAGCAGTGGCCCAGCGGGGTCGAGCACCGGGGAGCTGTTTTTT. This sequence encodes CASSGPAGSSTGELFF.

The CDR3 DNA follows: TGTGCCAGCAGCTCAATAGGCGGGGGCTACACCTTC. Amino acids: CASSSIGGGYTF. V usage is TRBV5-6 and J usage is TRBJ1-2, with unresolved D. This CDR3 contains 12 residues. Germline CDR1 is SGHDT and CDR2 is YYEEEE. V lost 3 bases and J lost 8, with 11 bases in between.

The genes are TRBV7-9 and TRBJ1-4, with a tentative D call TRBD1 (5 bases). The germline V and J ends were trimmed by 0 bases and 2 bases, with 7 bases remaining between them. The CDR3 is 15 amino acids. Looked up from germline, CDR1 is SEHNR and CDR2 is FQNEAQ (reference sequence). CDR3 bases: TGTGCCAGCAGCTTAGCGGGGCAGACTAATGAAAAACTGTTTTTT. Translating gives CASSLAGQTNEKLFF. Together with reference TRBV7-9 and TRBJ1-4, the CDR3 gives the full variable domain: DTGVSQNPRHKITKRGQNVTFRCDPISEHNRLYWYRQTLGQGPEFLTYFQNEAQLEKSRLLSDRFSAERPKGSFSTLEIQRTEQGDSAMYLCASSLAGQTNEKLFFGSGTQLSVL.

The chain has TRBV11-2 and TRBJ2-5; 7 nucleotides align to TRBD1. Unmatched junction bases numbered 11, after V lost 5 bases and J lost 5 bases. CDR3 length equals 15 residues. Germline loops: CDR1 SGHAT, CDR2 FQNNGV. The CDR3 DNA sequence: TGTGCCAGCAGCGGTAACAGGGGCGTGTGGGAGACCCAGTACTTC. Protein product: CASSGNRGVWETQYF.

The chain joins TRBV7-2 to TRBJ2-7; no firm D call. V was cut by 3 bases and J by 2 bases, with 8 bases left in between. The CDR3 covers 13 residues. The germline V gene has CDR1 SGHTA and CDR2 FQGNSA. CDR3 sequence reads: CASSLWGTYEQYF. The CDR3, as DNA: TGTGCCAGCAGCTTGTGGGGAACCTACGAGCAGTACTTC.

The J gene is TRBJ1-6, the V gene TRBV5-6; D might be TRBD1 (6 bases). Looked up from germline, CDR1 is SGHDT and CDR2 is YYEEEE. CDR3 length equals 13 residues. The ends were cut back, 6 bases at V and 7 bases at J, with 11 bases in the middle. CDR3 bases: TGTGCCAGCAACGGAGGGGGGAATTCACCCCTCCACTTT. Its protein is CASNGGGNSPLHF.

The chain employs TRBV5-5 and TRBJ1-1; 8 positions agree with TRBD1. The CDR3 spans 16 residues. The germline V gene encodes CDR1 SGHKS and CDR2 YYEKEE (reference sequence). Losses at the gene ends were 0 bases for V and 5 bases for J; bases not matched to a gene: 9. CDR3 nucleotide sequence: TGTGCCAGCAGCTTGGGCTTGTCAACAGGGGGGACTGAAGCTTTCTTT. Translation gives CASSLGLSTGGTEAFF.

J is TRBJ1-2 and V is TRBV6-1, with D perhaps TRBD1 (5 bases). V lost 0 bases and J lost 4, with 15 bases in between. The CDR3 extends over 16 amino acids. CDR1 is MNHNS and CDR2 is SASEGT in the germline V gene. The CDR3 region has the DNA TGTGCCAGCAGTGAAGCCCAGGGCTGGGAGGGCTATGGCTACACCTTC. Its protein is CASSEAQGWEGYGYTF.

The genes are TRBV2 and TRBJ1-2; 7 bases map to TRBD1. J gave up 9 bases and V 5 bases, and 6 bases lay outside the gene matches. The germline V gene encodes CDR1 SNHLY and CDR2 FYNNEI. The CDR3 runs to 12 residues. The CDR3 region is CASSTGQIRYTF. The CDR3 DNA sequence: TGTGCCAGCAGTACGGGACAGATCCGCTACACCTTC.

The rearrangement uses TRBV7-2 and TRBJ2-7, with D perhaps given as TRBD1 or TRBD2 (5 bases each). The ends were cut back, 5 bases at V and 3 bases at J, with 11 bases in the middle. The CDR3 has 13 amino acids. In germline, CDR1 is SGHTA, CDR2 FQGNSA. In DNA form, the CDR3 reads TGTGCCAGCAGCCCCGGGGCCTTCTACGAGCAGTACTTC. Translation: CASSPGAFYEQYF.

The V and J genes are TRBV5-1 and TRBJ2-7, with D possibly matching TRBD1 (5 bases). V was clipped by 0 bases and J by 3 bases, with 7 bases between them. Germline V gives CDR1 SGHRS, CDR2 YFSETQ. This CDR3 comprises 13 residues. The CDR3 sequence is CASSLVQGYEQYF. CDR3 bases: TGCGCCAGCAGCTTGGTCCAGGGCTACGAGCAGTACTTC.

This chain connects TRBV6-1 to TRBJ1-1, with D perhaps TRBD1 (5 bases). The germline gives CDR1 MNHNS, CDR2 SASEGT. With 6 bases removed from V and 6 bases from J, the gap between germline ends came to 17 bases. This CDR3 spans 14 amino acids. The CDR3 DNA follows: TGTGCCAGCAGCCGAGGAAATTGGGGCTCTGAAGCTTTCTTT. Encoded protein: CASSRGNWGSEAFF.

The chain carries TRBV30 and TRBJ2-7; either TRBD1 or TRBD2 may supply D (5 bases each). V lost 5 bases, J lost 6 bases, and 14 bases lay in between. This CDR3 contains 12 residues. Germline CDR1 GTSNPN, CDR2 SVGIG (reference sequence). In DNA form, the CDR3 reads TGTGCCTGGGAGGGGAGCAGCGGCGAGCAGTACTTC. Translated: CAWEGSSGEQYF.

V gene TRBV9 combines with J gene TRBJ2-1, with D hard to call. Trimming removed 1 base from V and 8 bases from J, with 10 bases in between. CDR3 length: 13 amino acids. Germline V gene data show CDR1 as SGDLS and CDR2 as YYNGEE. For the CDR3, the DNA is TGTGCCAGCAGCGTATTAAGTAGGGATGAGCAGTTCTTC. Translating gives CASSVLSRDEQFF.